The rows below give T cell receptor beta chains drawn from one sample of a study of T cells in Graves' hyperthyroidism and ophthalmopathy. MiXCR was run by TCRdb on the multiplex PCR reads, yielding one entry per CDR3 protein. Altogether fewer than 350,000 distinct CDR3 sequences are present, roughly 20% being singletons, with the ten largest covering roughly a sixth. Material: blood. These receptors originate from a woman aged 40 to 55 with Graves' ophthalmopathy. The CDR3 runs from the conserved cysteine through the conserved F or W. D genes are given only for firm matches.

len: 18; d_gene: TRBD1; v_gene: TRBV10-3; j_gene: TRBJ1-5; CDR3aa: CAISESAGGIISNQPQHF
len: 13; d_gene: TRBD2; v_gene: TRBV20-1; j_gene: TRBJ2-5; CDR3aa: CSAGTSGSQTQYF
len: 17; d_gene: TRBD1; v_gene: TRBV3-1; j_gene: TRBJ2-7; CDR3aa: CASSQDARQGAPYEQYF
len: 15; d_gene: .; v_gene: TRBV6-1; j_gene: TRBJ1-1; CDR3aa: CASSRTELMNTEAFF
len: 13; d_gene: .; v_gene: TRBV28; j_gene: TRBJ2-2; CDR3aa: CASSYGSDGELFF
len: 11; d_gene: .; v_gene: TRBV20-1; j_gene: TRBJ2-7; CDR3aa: CSAPHREREHF
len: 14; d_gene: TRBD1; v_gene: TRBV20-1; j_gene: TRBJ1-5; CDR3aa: CSAHGTGRDQPQHF
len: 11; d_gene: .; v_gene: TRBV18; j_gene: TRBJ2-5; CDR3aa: CASSSRETKYF
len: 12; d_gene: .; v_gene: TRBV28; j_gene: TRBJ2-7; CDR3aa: CASSPVPREQYF
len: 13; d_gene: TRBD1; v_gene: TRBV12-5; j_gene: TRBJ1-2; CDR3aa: CASGLGTGDGYTF
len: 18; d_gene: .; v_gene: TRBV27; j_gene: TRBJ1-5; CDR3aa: CASSSVRGSGVRNQPQHF
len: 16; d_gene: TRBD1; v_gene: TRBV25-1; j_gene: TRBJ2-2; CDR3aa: CASRPSGQVNTGELFF
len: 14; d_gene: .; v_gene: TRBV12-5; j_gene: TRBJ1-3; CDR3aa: CASGNWGPGNTIYF
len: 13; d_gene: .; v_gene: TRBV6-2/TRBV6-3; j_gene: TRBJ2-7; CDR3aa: CASSDPGSYEQYF
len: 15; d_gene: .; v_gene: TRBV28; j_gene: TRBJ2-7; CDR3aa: CASSLLGDRPYEQYF
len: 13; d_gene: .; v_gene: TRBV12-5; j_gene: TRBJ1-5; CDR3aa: CASGLTQNQPQHF
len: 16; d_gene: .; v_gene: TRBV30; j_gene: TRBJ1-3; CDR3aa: CAWSYPGTGHGNTIYF
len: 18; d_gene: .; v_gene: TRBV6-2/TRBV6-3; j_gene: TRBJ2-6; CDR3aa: CASSSSSQVDSGANVLTF
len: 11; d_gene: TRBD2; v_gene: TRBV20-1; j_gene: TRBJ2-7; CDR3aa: CSVAGVREQYF
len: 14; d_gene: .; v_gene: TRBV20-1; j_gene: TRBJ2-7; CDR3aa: CSARDPRGVYEQYF
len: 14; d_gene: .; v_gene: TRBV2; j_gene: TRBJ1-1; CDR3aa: CASSDWGGNTEAFF
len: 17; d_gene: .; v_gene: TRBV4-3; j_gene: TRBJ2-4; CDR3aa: CASSPDRRGLAKNIQYF
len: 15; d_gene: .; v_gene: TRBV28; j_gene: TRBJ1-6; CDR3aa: CASSSIGLANSPLHF
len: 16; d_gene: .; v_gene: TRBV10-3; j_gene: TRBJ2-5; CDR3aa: CAISESSLASQETQYF